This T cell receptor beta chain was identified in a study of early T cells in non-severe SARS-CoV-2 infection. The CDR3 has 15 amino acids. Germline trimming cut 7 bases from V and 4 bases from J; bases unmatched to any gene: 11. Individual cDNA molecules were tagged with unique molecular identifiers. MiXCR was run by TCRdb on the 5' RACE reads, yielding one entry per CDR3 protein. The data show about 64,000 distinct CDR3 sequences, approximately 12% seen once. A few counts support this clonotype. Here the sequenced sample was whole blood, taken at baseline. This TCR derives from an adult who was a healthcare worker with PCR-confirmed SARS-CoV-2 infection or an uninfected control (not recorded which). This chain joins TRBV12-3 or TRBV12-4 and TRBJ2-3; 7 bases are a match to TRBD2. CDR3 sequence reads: CASIDSGPLADTQYF. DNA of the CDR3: TGTGCCAGCATCGATAGCGGGCCCTTGGCAGATACGCAGTATTTT.